Included here is one T cell receptor beta chain sequence, with context. Its target is not known. This sample stems from a study of naive and memory T cell subsets. Findings of the study overall: TCR counts from RNA may reflect activation-linked expression changes.

The beta constant-region primer was an equimolar mix of two oligonucleotides covering TRBC1 and TRBC2. TCRdb used MiXCR to reprocess the UMI-ligation and nested PCR reads, holding one entry per CDR3 protein. This sample carries roughly 31,000 distinct CDR3 sequences, approximately 11% of them seen once, and the ten largest clones take around a sixth. Germline lookup yields CDR1 MNHNY and CDR2 SVGAGI (reference sequence). Trimming pared 5 bases from V and 2 bases from J, leaving 9 bases between. This CDR3 is 14 amino acids long. Material for sequencing was effector memory CD4+ T cells from blood. The subset was: effector memory, CD45RA- CD27-. The chain has TRBV6-6 and TRBJ2-2; D unclear. The receptor was derived from a human donor in good health. The CDR3 DNA is TGTGCCAGCAGTCTCAATTCAAACACCGGGGAGCTGTTTTTT. Amino acid sequence: CASSLNSNTGELFF.